Here is one T cell receptor beta chain with its context. The PCR made use of 60 Vbeta and 13 Jbeta primers. Only in-frame clones appear in the TCRdb table, and some are missing; sequencing was by immunoSEQ multiplex PCR. The sample includes nearly 110,000 clones, around 74% of them seen just once. Germline V lookup: CDR1 SGHTA, CDR2 FQGTGA. CDR3 length: 15 amino acids. Germline trimming cut 4 bases from V and 2 bases from J; bases unmatched to any gene: 0. This entry belongs to a study of cytomegalovirus exposure and HLA in healthy donors. This TCR came from a middle-aged woman in good health and CMV-seropositive. This chain connects TRBV7-3 to TRBJ2-1, with 12 bases lining up with TRBD2. Sequenced input: PBMCs. The CDR3 spells CASSSSGGAYNEQFF. In DNA, the CDR3 is TGTGCCAGCAGCTCTAGCGGGGGGGCCTACAATGAGCAGTTCTTC. Looking up the rest from reference TRBV7-3 and TRBJ2-1 gives the full variable domain: GAGVSQTPSNKVTEKGKYVELRCDPISGHTALYWYRQSLGQGPEFLIYFQGTGAADDSGLPNDRFFAVRPEGSVSTLKIQRTERGDSAVYLCASSSSGGAYNEQFFGPGTRLTVL.